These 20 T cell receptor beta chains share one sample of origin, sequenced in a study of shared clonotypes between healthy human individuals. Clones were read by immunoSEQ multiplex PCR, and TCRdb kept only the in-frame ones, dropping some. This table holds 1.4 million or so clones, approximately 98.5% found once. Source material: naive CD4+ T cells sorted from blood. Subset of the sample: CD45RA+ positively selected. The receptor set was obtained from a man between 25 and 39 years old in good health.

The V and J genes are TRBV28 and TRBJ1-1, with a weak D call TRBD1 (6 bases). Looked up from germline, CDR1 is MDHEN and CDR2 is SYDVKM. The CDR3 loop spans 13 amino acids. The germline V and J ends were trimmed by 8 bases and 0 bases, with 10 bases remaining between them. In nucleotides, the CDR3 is TGTGCCAGCCTCGGGGGGCTGAACACTGAAGCTTTCTTT. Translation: CASLGGLNTEAFF.

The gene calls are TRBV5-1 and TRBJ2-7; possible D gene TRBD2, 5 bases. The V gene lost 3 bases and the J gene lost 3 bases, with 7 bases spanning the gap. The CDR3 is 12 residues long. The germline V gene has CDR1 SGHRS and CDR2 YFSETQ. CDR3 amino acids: CASSSSFYEQYF. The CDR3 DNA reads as TGCGCCAGCAGCTCTAGCTTCTACGAGCAGTACTTC. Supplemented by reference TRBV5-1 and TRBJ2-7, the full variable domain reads KAGVTQTPRYLIKTRGQQVTLSCSPISGHRSVSWYQQTPGQGLQFLFEYFSETQRNKGNFPGRFSGRQFSNSRSEMNVSTLELGDSALYLCASSSSFYEQYFGPGTRLTVT.

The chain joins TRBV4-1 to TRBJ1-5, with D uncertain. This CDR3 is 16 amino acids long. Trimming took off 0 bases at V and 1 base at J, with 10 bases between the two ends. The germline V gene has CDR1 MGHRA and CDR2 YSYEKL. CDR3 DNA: TGCGCCAGCAGCCAAGAAAGGACCAGGAGCAATCAGCCCCAGCATTTT. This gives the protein CASSQERTRSNQPQHF.

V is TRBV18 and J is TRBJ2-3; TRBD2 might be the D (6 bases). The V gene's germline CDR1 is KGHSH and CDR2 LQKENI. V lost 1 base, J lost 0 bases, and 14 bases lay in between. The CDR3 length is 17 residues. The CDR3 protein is CASSPLRKGTSTDTQYF. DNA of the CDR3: TGTGCCAGCTCACCACTCCGGAAAGGGACTAGCACAGATACGCAGTATTTT.

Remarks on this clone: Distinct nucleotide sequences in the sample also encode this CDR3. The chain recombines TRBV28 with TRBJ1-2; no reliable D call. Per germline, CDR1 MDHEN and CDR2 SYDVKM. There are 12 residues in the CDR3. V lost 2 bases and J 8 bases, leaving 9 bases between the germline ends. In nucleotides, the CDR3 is TGTGCCAGCAGTTTACGTGGTGACGGCTACACCTTC. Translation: CASSLRGDGYTF.

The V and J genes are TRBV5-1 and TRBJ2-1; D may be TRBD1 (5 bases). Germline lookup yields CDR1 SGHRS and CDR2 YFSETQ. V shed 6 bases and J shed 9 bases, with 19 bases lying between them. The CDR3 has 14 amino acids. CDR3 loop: CASTPSVGAGEQFF. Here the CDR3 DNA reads TGCGCCAGCACCCCATCCGTAGGGGCTGGTGAGCAGTTCTTC.

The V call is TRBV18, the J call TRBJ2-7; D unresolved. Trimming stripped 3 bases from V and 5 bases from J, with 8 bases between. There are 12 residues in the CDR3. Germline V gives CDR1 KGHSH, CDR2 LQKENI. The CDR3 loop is CASSPLVDEQYF. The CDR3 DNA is TGTGCCAGCTCACCCCTTGTTGACGAGCAGTACTTC.

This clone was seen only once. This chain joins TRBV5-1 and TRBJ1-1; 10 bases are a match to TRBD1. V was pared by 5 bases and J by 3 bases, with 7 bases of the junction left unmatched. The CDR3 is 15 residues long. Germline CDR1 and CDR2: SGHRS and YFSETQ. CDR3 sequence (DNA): TGCGCCAGCAGGCCGGGACAGGGGTGGGACACTGAAGCTTTCTTT. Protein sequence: CASRPGQGWDTEAFF.

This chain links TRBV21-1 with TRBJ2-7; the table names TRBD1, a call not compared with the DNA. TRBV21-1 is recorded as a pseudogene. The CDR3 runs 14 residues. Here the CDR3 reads CASSPGGRTYEQYF. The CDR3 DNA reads TGTGCCAGCAGTCCAGGGGGAAGGACCTACGAGCAGTACTTC.

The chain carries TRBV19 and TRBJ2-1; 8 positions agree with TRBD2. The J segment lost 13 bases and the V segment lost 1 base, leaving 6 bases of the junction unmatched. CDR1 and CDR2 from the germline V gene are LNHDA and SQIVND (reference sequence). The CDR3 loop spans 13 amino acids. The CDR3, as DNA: TGTGCCAGTAGTATAGGATTGGTAGCGGGACAGTTCTTC. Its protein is CASSIGLVAGQFF.

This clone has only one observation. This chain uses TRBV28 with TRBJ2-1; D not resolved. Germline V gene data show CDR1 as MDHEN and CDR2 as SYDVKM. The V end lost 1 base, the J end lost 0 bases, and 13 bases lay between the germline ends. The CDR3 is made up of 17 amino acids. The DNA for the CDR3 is TGTGCCAGCAGTTTATTTGGTCCGAGGAGCTCCTACAATGAGCAGTTCTTC. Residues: CASSLFGPRSSYNEQFF.

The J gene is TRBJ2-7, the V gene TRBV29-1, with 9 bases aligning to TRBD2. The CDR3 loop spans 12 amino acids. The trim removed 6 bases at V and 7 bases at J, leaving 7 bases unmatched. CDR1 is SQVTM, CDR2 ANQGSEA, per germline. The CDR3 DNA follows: TGCAGCGTCGCGGGGGGGGCTGAGGAGCAGTACTTC. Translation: CSVAGGAEEQYF.

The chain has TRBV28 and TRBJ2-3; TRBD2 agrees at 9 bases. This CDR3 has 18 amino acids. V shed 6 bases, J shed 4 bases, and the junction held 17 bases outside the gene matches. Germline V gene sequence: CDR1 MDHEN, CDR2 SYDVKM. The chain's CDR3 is CASSPRPPGLATADTQYF. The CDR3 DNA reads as TGTGCCAGCAGCCCAAGACCCCCGGGACTAGCCACTGCAGATACGCAGTATTTT.

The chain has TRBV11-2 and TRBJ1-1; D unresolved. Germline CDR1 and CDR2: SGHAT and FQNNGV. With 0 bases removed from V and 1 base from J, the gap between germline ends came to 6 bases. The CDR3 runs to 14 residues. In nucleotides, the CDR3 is TGTGCCAGCAGCTTAGATATCAGGAACACTGAAGCTTTCTTT. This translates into CASSLDIRNTEAFF. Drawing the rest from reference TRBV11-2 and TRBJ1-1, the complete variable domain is EAGVAQSPRYKIIEKRQSVAFWCNPISGHATLYWYQQILGQGPKLLIQFQNNGVVDDSQLPKDRFSAERLKGVDSTLKIQPAKLEDSAVYLCASSLDIRNTEAFFGQGTRLTVV.

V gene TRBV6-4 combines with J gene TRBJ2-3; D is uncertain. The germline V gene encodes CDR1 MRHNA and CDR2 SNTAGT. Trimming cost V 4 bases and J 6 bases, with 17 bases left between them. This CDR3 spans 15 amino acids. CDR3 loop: CASSVVISAEDTQYF. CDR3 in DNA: TGTGCCAGCAGTGTGGTCATCTCGGCGGAGGATACGCAGTATTTT.

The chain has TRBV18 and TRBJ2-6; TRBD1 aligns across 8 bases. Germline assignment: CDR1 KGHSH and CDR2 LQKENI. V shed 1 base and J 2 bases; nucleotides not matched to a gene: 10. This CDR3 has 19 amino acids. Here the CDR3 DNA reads TGTGCCAGCTCACCACTAAATTTTGCAGGGGGCACTGGGGCCAACGTCCTGACTTTC. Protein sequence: CASSPLNFAGGTGANVLTF. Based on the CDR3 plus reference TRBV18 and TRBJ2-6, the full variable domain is NAGVMQNPRHLVRRRGQEARLRCSPMKGHSHVYWYRQLPEEGLKFMVYLQKENIIDESGMPKERFSAEFPKEGPSILRIQQVVRGDSAAYFCASSPLNFAGGTGANVLTFGAGSRLTVL.

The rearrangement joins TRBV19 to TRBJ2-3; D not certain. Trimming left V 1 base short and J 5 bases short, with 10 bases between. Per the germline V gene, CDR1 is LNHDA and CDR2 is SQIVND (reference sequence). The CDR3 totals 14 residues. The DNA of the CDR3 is TGTGCCAGTAGTATAGGAACAGCCGGAGATACGCAGTATTTT. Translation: CASSIGTAGDTQYF.

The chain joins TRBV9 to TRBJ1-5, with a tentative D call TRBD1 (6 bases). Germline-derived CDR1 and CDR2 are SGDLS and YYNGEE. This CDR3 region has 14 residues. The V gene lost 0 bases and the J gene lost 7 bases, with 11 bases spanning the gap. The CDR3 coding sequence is TGTGCCAGCAGCGTAGCAGGGGATGAACAGCCCCAGCATTTT. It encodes CASSVAGDEQPQHF.

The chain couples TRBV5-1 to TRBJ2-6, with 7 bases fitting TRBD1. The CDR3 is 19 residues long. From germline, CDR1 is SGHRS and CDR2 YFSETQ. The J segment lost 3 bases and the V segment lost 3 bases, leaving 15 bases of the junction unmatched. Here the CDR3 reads CASSSIGDRVRYGANVLTF. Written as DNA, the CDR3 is TGCGCCAGCAGCTCGATCGGAGACAGGGTGAGATATGGGGCCAACGTCCTGACTTTC. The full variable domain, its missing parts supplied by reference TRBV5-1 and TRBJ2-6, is KAGVTQTPRYLIKTRGQQVTLSCSPISGHRSVSWYQQTPGQGLQFLFEYFSETQRNKGNFPGRFSGRQFSNSRSEMNVSTLELGDSALYLCASSSIGDRVRYGANVLTFGAGSRLTVL.

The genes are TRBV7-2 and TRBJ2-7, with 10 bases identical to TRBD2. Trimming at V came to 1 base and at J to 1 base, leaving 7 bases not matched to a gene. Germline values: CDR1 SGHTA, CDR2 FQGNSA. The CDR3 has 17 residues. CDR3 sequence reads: CASSLEGSLAGSYEQYF. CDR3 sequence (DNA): TGTGCCAGCAGCTTAGAAGGTTCACTAGCGGGATCCTACGAGCAGTACTTC.